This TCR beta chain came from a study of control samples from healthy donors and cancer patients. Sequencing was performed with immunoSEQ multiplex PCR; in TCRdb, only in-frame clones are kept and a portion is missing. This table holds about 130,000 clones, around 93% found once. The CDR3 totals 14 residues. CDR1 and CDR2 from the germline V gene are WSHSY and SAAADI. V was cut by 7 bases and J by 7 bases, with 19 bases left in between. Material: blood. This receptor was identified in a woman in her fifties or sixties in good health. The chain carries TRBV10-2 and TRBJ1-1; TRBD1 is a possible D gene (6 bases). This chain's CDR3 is CASIEGGRGSEAFF. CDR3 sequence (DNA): TGCGCCAGCATCGAAGGGGGTAGGGGCAGTGAAGCTTTCTTT.